Below, one T cell receptor (beta chain) is given with its context. It has no known antigen specificity. No per-base quality is available; no much larger clone lies one base away. The data were taken from a study of blood T cell repertoires in COVID-19 (dated by TCRdb to 2018 to 2021). In the study overall: The collaborator samples originated in the United States, Italy and Spain and spanned the acute and convalescent phases of COVID-19. Nearly every sample came with metadata listing a de-identified subject ID, COVID-19 status, age in years and sex. The material from the prospective study consisted of cDNA or gDNA derived from T cells, B-cell-depleted T cells, or PBMCs. Subjects who had been exposed to COVID-19, were actively infected with it, or had recovered from it provided the deeply sampled blood TCRbeta repertoires that made up the dataset. Where HLA class I and class II types were available, the types were taken from metadata supplied by the sample provider, not from assay-based typing. The repertoires were made available in a free public database intended to serve as a resource for research on the immune response to SARS-CoV-2. The samples were drawn from the first 160 participants of the ongoing ImmuneRACE study and from about 1,200 subjects provided by 6 global collaborators.

TCRbeta CDR3 regions were amplified from genomic DNA by means of the immunoSEQ Assay, a bias-controlled multiplex PCR. The paper's processing steps were these. Within the assay, amplification of reference gene primers was used to estimate how many nucleated cells each sample contained. Sequence reads were collapsed and filtered to measure the absolute abundance of every unique TCRbeta CDR3 rearrangement. For each sample, productive Simpson clonality was calculated as the square root of Simpson's diversity index over productive rearrangements. TCRdb re-hosts the immuneACCESS table, in-frame sequences only. Its copies lack some clones; in the studies checked, an unresolved V gene accounts for under half of them, and the cause for the rest is not known. That table gives V, J and clone size, and the DNA gave D and trimming. The sample data list about 190,000 clones, and roughly 89% of these were observed just once. Clones ranked in the top ten supply approximately 0.88% of the sample.

Another Seattle source contributed samples from volunteer blood donors who had recovered from COVID-19. Each collaborating institution followed its own protocols to collect whole blood in K2EDTA tubes. For TCRbeta analysis, collaborator samples were shipped as frozen whole blood, as isolated PBMCs, or as DNA extracted from either sample type. General study outcomes and caveats: Clinical and demographic metadata were provided uncurated, with the amount varying by source and participant.

Based on the germline V gene, the CDR1 and CDR2 sequences are MNHEY and SVGEGT. The CDR3 covers 16 residues, taking in both the cysteine and the phenylalanine. The kept DNA is CDR3 alone, 48 bases in frame from the first base. The trim is 1 base for V and 3 bases for J, with a gap of 15 bases between the germline ends. This receptor was obtained from a woman younger than 35 who had recovered from COVID-19. What was sequenced was peripheral blood. The rearranged segments are TRBV6-2 or TRBV6-3 and TRBJ1-2; the D gene cannot be named for sure. CDR3 protein: CASSYFPGISDYGYTF. Here is the DNA: TGTGCCAGCAGTTACTTTCCGGGGATTTCGGACTATGGCTACACCTTC.